Presented here are 18 T cell receptor beta chains from one specimen sequenced in a study of blood T cell repertoires in COVID-19. The method was immunoSEQ multiplex PCR; TCRdb's version includes in-frame clones alone and lacks a portion of them. The sample holds about 130,000 clones, around 79% seen once. The source material was peripheral blood. These receptors were taken from a woman in her 70s with COVID-19, enrolled during active disease.

The rearrangement joins TRBV5-1 to TRBJ1-4; 7 bases are shared with TRBD1. The germline V gene has CDR1 SGHRS and CDR2 YFSETQ. The CDR3 is 15 amino acids. J lost 7 bases, V lost 0 bases, and 6 bases had no gene match. CDR3 loop: CASSLAGGRSEKLFF. For the CDR3, the DNA is TGCGCCAGCAGCTTGGCAGGGGGAAGGAGTGAAAAACTGTTTTTT.

This clone was seen a handful of times. The chain is built from TRBV5-1 and TRBJ1-2; maybe TRBD1 (6 bases). There are 13 residues in the CDR3. V was clipped by 0 bases and J by 8 bases, with 11 bases between them. Germline-derived CDR1 and CDR2 are SGHRS and YFSETQ. CDR3 in DNA: TGCGCCAGCAGCTTGGAGCAGGGGAGCGGCTACACCTTC. This translates into CASSLEQGSGYTF. Filled out from reference TRBV5-1 and TRBJ1-2, the complete variable domain reads KAGVTQTPRYLIKTRGQQVTLSCSPISGHRSVSWYQQTPGQGLQFLFEYFSETQRNKGNFPGRFSGRQFSNSRSEMNVSTLELGDSALYLCASSLEQGSGYTFGSGTRLTVV.

This chain links TRBV28 with TRBJ1-1, with a possible D match to TRBD1 (6 bases). Germline V gene lookup returns CDR1 MDHEN and CDR2 SYDVKM. Deletions cut 5 bases from V and 2 bases from J, with 15 bases between. This CDR3 spans 15 amino acids. DNA for the CDR3: TGTGCCAGCAGTCCACCGGGACATGGAAACACTGAAGCTTTCTTT. This sequence encodes CASSPPGHGNTEAFF.

The chain is built from TRBV7-6 and TRBJ2-2, with 11 bases aligning to TRBD1. Germline CDR1 and CDR2: SGHVS and FNYEAQ. J lost 8 bases, V lost 5 bases, and 7 bases had no gene match. The CDR3 length is 15 residues. As DNA, the CDR3 is TGTGCCAGCAGCGGTAGGACAGGGGGCACAGGGGAGCTGTTTTTT. Its translation: CASSGRTGGTGELFF. The entire variable domain, with the rest obtained from reference TRBV7-6 and TRBJ2-2, is as follows: GAGVSQSPRYKVTKRGQDVALRCDPISGHVSLYWYRQALGQGPEFLTYFNYEAQQDKSGLPNDRFSAERPEGSISTLTIQRTEQRDSAMYRCASSGRTGGTGELFFGEGSRLTVL.

V is TRBV5-6 and J is TRBJ2-1, with TRBD2 identical over 16 bases. Trimming at V came to 0 bases and at J to 7 bases, leaving 10 bases not matched to a gene. This CDR3 is 19 amino acids long. Germline CDR1 is SGHDT and CDR2 is YYEEEE. For the CDR3, the DNA is TGTGCCAGCAGCTTGGTCGGGACTAGCGGGGGGGCCTCTGGTAATGAGCAGTTCTTC. Translation: CASSLVGTSGGASGNEQFF.

The chain joins TRBV14 to TRBJ1-2; D uncertain. V was shortened by 3 bases and J by 5 bases, with 16 bases between the two germline ends. CDR1 and CDR2 (germline): SGHDN, FVKESK. This CDR3 region has 15 residues. DNA for the CDR3: TGTGCCAGCAGCCAGACCCCGGGCCGCGGGTATGGCTACACCTTC. It specifies CASSQTPGRGYGYTF.

The chain recombines TRBV14 with TRBJ1-4; TRBD1 agrees at 9 bases. Germline V CDR1 and CDR2: SGHDN, FVKESK. Germline trimming cut 4 bases from V and 5 bases from J; bases unmatched to any gene: 5. This CDR3 spans 15 amino acids. Here the CDR3 DNA reads TGTGCCAGCAGCCCAATTGACAGGGGGAATGAAAAACTGTTTTTT. The encoded protein is CASSPIDRGNEKLFF.

The chain links TRBV5-4 to TRBJ2-1; D gene uncertain. The CDR3 covers 13 residues. The germline gives CDR1 SGHNT, CDR2 YYREEE (reference sequence). V was cut by 0 bases and J by 8 bases, with 9 bases left in between. CDR3 nucleotides: TGTGCCAGCAGCTTGGAAGTTGAGGATGAGCAGTTCTTC. It translates to CASSLEVEDEQFF.

This chain joins TRBV20-1 and TRBJ1-4; the match to TRBD1 covers 7 bases. Germline V CDR1 and CDR2: DFQATT, SNEGSKA (reference sequence). J gave up 8 bases and V 3 bases, and 6 bases lay outside the gene matches. This CDR3 has 13 residues. The CDR3 reads CSASWTGGEKLFF. CDR3 in DNA: TGCAGTGCTAGTTGGACAGGAGGCGAAAAACTGTTTTTT.

A single count supports this clone. The chain is built from TRBV4-1 and TRBJ2-3, with D possibly matching TRBD1 (5 bases). From germline, CDR1 is MGHRA and CDR2 YSYEKL. This CDR3 is 13 amino acids long. Trimming left V 4 bases short and J 6 bases short, with 11 bases between. The CDR3 reads CASSPTESDTQYF. In DNA, the CDR3 is TGCGCCAGCAGCCCGACAGAGTCCGATACGCAGTATTTT.

V gene TRBV19 combines with J gene TRBJ1-5; D uncertain. V lost 3 bases and J 6 bases, leaving 6 bases between the germline ends. Germline CDR1 is LNHDA and CDR2 is SQIVND (reference sequence). The CDR3 consists of 12 residues. The CDR3 region has the DNA TGTGCCAGTAGTATCGGGGTTCAGCCCCAGCATTTT. This translates into CASSIGVQPQHF.

The chain couples TRBV7-8 to TRBJ2-5, with D maybe TRBD1 (5 bases). The CDR3 runs to 14 residues. V dropped 2 bases and J dropped 4 bases, with 11 bases sitting between them. The germline gives CDR1 SGHVS, CDR2 FQNEAQ. As DNA, the CDR3 is TGTGCCAGCAGCTTAAGGGGCGGTGGAGAGACCCAGTACTTC. Translated: CASSLRGGGETQYF.

The sample holds a few counts of this clone. The chain employs TRBV2 and TRBJ1-1; D is ambiguous. The CDR3 is 11 amino acids. Germline V gene data show CDR1 as SNHLY and CDR2 as FYNNEI. V was pared by 7 bases and J by 0 bases, with 3 bases between. The CDR3 here is CASTVNTEAFF. DNA of the CDR3: TGTGCCAGCACAGTGAACACTGAAGCTTTCTTT.

The chain recombines TRBV5-4 with TRBJ1-6; 7 positions match TRBD1. The V gene end was trimmed by 4 bases and the J gene end by 2 bases; junction bases not matched to a gene: 6. The CDR3 covers 16 residues. Germline loops: CDR1 SGHNT, CDR2 YYREEE (reference sequence). The CDR3 nucleotides are TGTGCCAGCAGCCTACAGGGGCAGACCTATAATTCACCCCTCCACTTT. This sequence encodes CASSLQGQTYNSPLHF.

The chain joins TRBV25-1 to TRBJ2-1; D may be TRBD1 (5 bases). V lost 7 bases and J lost 7, with 20 bases in between. The germline V gene encodes CDR1 MGHDK and CDR2 SYGVNS. This CDR3 comprises 15 residues. CDR3 sequence: CASTVNERTMNEQFF. The CDR3 DNA is TGTGCCAGCACAGTGAATGAGAGGACAATGAATGAGCAGTTCTTC.

V and J are TRBV2 and TRBJ2-7, with D tentatively TRBD2 (5 bases). V was cut by 0 bases and J by 3 bases, with 15 bases left in between. Germline V gives CDR1 SNHLY, CDR2 FYNNEI. The CDR3 loop spans 16 amino acids. The CDR3 loop is CASSEALPPRGYEQYF. CDR3 bases: TGTGCCAGCAGTGAAGCGCTTCCCCCCCGGGGCTACGAGCAGTACTTC.

This chain links TRBV6-5 with TRBJ2-7; 7 nucleotides align to TRBD1. Losses at the gene ends were 2 bases for V and 7 bases for J; bases not matched to a gene: 8. This CDR3 is built from 14 residues. In germline, CDR1 is MNHEY, CDR2 SVGAGI. DNA of the CDR3: TGTGCCAGCAGTTACGGGACAGTCCCCTCTGAGCAGTACTTC. Its protein is CASSYGTVPSEQYF.

J is TRBJ1-2 and V is TRBV28, with D maybe TRBD1 (6 bases). Trimming left V 10 bases short and J 4 bases short, with 13 bases between. Germline assignment: CDR1 MDHEN and CDR2 SYDVKM. The CDR3 is 12 amino acids. The CDR3 spells CATVQGLYGYTF. The CDR3 DNA reads TGTGCCACCGTACAGGGCCTCTATGGCTACACCTTC.